This T cell receptor (beta chain) was identified during a study of T cell clonality in common variable immunodeficiency. Both groups were predominantly of Caucasian heritage. Blood samples were heparinized, about 5 to 9 ml per donor. Using immunoSEQ multiplex PCR, the repertoire was profiled, and TCRdb retains in-frame clones only, with some absent. Singletons are absent from the sample, which has 35,000 to 50,000 clones. This clone was observed many times. Its matching antigen is unknown. From the germline J gene comes the end of the CDR3, since the read stops 3 residues before it. This CDR3 has 18 amino acids. Trimming cost V 2 bases and J 0 bases; bases outside gene matches: 13. The germline V gene has CDR1 LNHDA and CDR2 SQIVND (reference sequence). Study-level findings and limits: Compared with controls, CVID subjects had fewer shared TCRbeta clones. Reportedly, TCR beta sequences from common variable immunodeficiency showed fewer deletions and N-nucleotide insertions.

The sequenced material came from peripheral blood mononuclear cells. This sequence was found in a person aged 18-70 years in good health. This sequence joins TRBV19 and TRBJ2-7, with 7 bases matching TRBD1. The covered CDR3 bases are TGTGCCAGTAGTATATCCCATGTCCCCGGACAGGCCTCCTACGAG. It yields the protein CASSISHVPGQASYE. From start to end, the CDR3 is CASSISHVPGQASYEQYF.